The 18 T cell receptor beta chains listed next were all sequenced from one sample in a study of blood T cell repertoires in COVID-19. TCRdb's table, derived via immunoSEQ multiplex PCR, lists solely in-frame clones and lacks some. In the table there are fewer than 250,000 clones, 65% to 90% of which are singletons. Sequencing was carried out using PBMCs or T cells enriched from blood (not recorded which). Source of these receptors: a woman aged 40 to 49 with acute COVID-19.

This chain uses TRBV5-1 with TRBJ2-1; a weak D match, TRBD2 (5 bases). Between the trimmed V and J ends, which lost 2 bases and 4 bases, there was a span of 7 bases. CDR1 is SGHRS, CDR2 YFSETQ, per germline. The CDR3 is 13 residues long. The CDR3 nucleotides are TGCGCCAGCAGCTTAGAGCGGTACAATGAGCAGTTCTTC. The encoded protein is CASSLERYNEQFF.

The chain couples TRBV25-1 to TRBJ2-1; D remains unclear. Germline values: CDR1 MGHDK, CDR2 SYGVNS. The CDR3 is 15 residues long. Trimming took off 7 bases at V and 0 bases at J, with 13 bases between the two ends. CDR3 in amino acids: CASIAGFDSYNEQFF. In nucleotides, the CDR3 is TGTGCCAGCATTGCCGGTTTCGACTCCTACAATGAGCAGTTCTTC. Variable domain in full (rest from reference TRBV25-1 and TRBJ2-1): EADIYQTPRYLVIGTGKKITLECSQTMGHDKMYWYQQDPGMELHLIHYSYGVNSTEKGDLSSESTVSRIRTEHFPLTLESARPSHTSQYLCASIAGFDSYNEQFFGPGTRLTVL.

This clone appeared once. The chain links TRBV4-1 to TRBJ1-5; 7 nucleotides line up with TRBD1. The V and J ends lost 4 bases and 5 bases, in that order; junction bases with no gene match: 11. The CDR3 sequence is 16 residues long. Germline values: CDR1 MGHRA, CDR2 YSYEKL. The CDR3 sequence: CASSPRVDTGDQPQHF. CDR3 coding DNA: TGCGCCAGCAGCCCCCGCGTCGACACAGGGGATCAGCCCCAGCATTTT.

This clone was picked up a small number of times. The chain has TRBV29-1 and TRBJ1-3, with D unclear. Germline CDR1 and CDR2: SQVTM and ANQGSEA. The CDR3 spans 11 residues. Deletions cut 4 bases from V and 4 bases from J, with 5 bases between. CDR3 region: CSVVSGNTIYF. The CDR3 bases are TGCAGCGTTGTATCCGGAAACACCATATATTTT.

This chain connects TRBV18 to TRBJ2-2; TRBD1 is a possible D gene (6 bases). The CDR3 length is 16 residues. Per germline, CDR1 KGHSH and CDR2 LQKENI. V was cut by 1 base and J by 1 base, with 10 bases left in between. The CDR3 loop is CASSPLSRGNTGELFF. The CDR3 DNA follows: TGTGCCAGCTCACCACTCTCCAGGGGGAACACCGGGGAGCTGTTTTTT.

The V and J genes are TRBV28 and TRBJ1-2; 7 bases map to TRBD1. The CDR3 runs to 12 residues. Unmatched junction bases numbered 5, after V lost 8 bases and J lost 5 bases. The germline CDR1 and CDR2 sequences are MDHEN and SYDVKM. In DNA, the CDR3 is TGTGCCAGCGGCTTACAGGGGTATGGCTACACCTTC. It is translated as CASGLQGYGYTF.

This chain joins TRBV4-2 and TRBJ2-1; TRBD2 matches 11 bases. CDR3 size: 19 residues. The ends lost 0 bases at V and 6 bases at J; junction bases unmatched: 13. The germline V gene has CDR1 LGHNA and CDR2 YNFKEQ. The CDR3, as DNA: TGTGCCAGCAGCCAAGATCCGTTCGGGGCTAGCGGGAGGTCCAATGAGCAGTTCTTC. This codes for CASSQDPFGASGRSNEQFF.

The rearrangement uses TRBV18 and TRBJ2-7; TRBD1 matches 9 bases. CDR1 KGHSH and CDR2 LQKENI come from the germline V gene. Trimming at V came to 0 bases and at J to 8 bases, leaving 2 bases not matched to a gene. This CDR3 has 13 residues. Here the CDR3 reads CASSPPGQGKQYF. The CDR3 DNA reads TGTGCCAGCTCACCACCGGGACAGGGAAAGCAGTACTTC.

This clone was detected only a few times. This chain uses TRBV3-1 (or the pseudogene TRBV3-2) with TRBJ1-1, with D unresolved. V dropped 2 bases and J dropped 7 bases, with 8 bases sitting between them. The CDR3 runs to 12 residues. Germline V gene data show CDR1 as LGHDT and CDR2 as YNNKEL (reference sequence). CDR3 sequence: CASSQSPFEAFF. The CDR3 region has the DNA TGTGCCAGCAGCCAATCCCCCTTTGAAGCTTTCTTT.

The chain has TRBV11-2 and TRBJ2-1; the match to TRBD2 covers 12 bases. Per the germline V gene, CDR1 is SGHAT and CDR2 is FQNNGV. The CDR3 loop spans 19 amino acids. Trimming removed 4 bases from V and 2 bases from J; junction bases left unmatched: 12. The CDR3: CASSSRLAGDMETYNEQFF. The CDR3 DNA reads TGTGCCAGCAGCTCGCGACTAGCGGGAGACATGGAGACCTACAATGAGCAGTTCTTC.

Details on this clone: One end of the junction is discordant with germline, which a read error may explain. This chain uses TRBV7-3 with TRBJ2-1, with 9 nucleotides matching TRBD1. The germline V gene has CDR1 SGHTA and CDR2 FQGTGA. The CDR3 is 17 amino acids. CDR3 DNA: TGTGCCAGCAGCCTAACCCCACGGGACAGGGTGAGCAATGAGCAGTTCTTC. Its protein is CASSLTPRDRVSNEQFF.

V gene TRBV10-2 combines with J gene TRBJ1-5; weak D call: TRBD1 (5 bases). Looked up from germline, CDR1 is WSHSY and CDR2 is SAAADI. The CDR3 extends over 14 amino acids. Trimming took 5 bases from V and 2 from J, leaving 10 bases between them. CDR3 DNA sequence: TGCGCCAGCAGTTCGGCGGGGGGCAATCAGCCCCAGCATTTT. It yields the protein CASSSAGGNQPQHF.

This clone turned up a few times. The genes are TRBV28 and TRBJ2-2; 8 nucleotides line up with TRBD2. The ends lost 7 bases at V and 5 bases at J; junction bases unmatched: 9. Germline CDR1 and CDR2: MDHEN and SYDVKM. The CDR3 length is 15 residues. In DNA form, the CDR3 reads TGTGCCAGCACTGTAGCGGGATCAAGAACCGGGGAGCTGTTTTTT. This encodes CASTVAGSRTGELFF.

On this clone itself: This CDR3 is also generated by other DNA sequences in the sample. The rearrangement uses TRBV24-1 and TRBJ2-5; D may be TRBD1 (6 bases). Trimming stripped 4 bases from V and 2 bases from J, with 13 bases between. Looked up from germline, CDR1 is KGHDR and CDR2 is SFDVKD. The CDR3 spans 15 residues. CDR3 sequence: CATSDPGQPQETQYF. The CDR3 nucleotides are TGTGCCACCAGTGACCCTGGACAGCCTCAAGAGACCCAGTACTTC.

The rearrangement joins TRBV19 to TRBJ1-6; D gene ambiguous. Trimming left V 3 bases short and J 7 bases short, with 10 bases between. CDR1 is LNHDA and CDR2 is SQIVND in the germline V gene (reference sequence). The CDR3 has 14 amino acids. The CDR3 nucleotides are TGTGCCAGTAGTATCGTAACCGGGAATTCACCCCTCCACTTT. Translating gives CASSIVTGNSPLHF.

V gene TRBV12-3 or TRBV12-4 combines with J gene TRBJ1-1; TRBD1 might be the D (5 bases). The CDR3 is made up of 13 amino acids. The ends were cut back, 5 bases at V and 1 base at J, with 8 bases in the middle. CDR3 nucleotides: TGTGCCAGCAGTCCGACAGAGAACACTGAAGCTTTCTTT. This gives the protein CASSPTENTEAFF.

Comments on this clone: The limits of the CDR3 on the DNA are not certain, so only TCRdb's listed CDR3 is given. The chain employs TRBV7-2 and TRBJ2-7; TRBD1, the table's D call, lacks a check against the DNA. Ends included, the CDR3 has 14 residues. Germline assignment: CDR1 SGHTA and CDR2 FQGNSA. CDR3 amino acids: CASSPVATGTGKYF.

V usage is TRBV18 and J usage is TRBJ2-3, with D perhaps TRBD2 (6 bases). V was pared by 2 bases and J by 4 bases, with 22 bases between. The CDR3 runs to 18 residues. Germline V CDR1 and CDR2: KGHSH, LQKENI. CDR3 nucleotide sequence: TGTGCCAGCTCACCAATAGTGGTGACGGGAGTAAGCCCAGATACGCAGTATTTT. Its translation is CASSPIVVTGVSPDTQYF.